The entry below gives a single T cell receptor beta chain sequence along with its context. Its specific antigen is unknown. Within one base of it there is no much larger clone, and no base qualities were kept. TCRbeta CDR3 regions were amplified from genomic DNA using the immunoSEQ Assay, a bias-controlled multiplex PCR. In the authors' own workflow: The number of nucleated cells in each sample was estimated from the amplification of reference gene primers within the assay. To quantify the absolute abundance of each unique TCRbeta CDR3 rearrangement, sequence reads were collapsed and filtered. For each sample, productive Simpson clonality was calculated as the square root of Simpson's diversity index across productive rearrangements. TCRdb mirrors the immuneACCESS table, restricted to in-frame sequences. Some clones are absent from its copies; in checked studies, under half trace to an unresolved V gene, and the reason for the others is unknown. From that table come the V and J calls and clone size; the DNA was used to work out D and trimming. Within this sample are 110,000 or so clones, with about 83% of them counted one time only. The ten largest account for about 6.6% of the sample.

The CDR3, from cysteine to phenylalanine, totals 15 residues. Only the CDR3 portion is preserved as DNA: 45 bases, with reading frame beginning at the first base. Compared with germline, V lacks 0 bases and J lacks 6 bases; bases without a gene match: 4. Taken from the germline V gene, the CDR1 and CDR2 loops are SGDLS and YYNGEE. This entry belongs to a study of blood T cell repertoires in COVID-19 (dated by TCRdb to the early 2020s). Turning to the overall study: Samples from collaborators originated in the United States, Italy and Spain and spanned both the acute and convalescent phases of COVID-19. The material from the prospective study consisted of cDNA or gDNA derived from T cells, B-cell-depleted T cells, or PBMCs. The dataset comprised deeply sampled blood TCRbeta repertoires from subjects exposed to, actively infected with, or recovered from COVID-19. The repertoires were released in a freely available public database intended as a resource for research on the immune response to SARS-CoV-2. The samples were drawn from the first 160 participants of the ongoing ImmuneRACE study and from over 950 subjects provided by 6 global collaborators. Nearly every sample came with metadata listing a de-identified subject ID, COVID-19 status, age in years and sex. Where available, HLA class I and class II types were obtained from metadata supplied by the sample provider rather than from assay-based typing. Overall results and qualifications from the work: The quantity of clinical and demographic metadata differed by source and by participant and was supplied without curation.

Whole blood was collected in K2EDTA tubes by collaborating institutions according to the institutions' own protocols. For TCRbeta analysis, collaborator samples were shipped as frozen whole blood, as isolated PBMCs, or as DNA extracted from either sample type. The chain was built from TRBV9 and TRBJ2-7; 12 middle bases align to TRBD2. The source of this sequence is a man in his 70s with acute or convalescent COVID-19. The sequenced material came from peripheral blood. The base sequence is TGTGCCAGCAGCGTAGGACTAGCGGGAGTCTCCGAGCAGTACTTC. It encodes CASSVGLAGVSEQYF.